This T cell receptor (beta chain) was profiled in a study of regulatory T cells in long-lasting Graves disease (dated by TCRdb to about 2021). Looking at the study overall: Newly diagnosed Graves' disease patients had taken antithyroid drugs for less than 3 months. The study was registered as a clinical trial and conducted in China. A total of around 35 samples were covered by TCR sequencing, comprising approximately 13 persistent and approximately 20 newly diagnosed Graves' disease patients. Persistent Graves' disease patients were compared with newly diagnosed Graves' disease patients by peripheral blood TCR sequencing and RNA sequencing.

The V and J ends are trimmed by 5 bases and 4 bases, leaving 14 bases between them. Via the germline V gene, CDR1 is KGHSH and CDR2 LQKENI. The CDR3 goes from the cysteine to the phenylalanine over 14 residues. The kept DNA is CDR3 alone, 42 bases in frame from the first base. Summary of the overall study and its limitations: Only peripheral blood was studied, because thyroid tissue, the primary lesion, was inaccessible. Compared with newly diagnosed patients, persistent Graves' disease patients had lower TCR Shannon entropy and fewer highly expanded clones, which suggests clonal expansion. The authors noted that the small sample size was a limitation that may lower accuracy. Preferential use of TRBV28, TRBJ1-2 and TRBJ2-5 was observed in persistent disease, whereas TRBV20-1 and TRBJ2-1 were favored in newly diagnosed disease. Sequencing and analysis were restricted to the TCR beta chain. A larger number of public clonotypes was shared among persistent patients (under 3,000) than among newly diagnosed patients (approximately 1,000).

Library construction relied on multiplex PCR. Reads for this sample came from an Illumina HiSeq 4000. iRepertoire HTBI primers and Arm-PCR amplification of CDR3 regions were used to construct TCR beta libraries. Gel purification was performed on PCR products prior to sequencing. In the authors' own workflow: Gene usage analysis of CDR3 amino acid clonotypes relied on the approximately 68 TRBV and 14 TRBJ segments identified across samples. COPE and FqMerger were used to merge filtered high-quality paired reads into contigs. BLAST was used to align contigs to IMGT TRBV, TRBD and TRBJ reference genes, with CDR3 defined following IMGT. Clonotypes above 0.1% frequency were classified as highly expanded clones. Shannon entropy served as the measure of repertoire diversity, while the Gini coefficient captured V-J evenness. Public clonotypes were defined as clonotypes shared by more than one individual. TCRdb cleaned the public reads at Q25 with fastp, built clones with MiXCR and kept in-frame beta chains. When rows share a CDR3 protein, they turn into one entry using the most common DNA and genes. The V and J calls and clone size are TCRdb's, not the authors'. The sample table records about 400,000 distinct CDR3 sequences; roughly 15% of these occur just once. 20% of the sample belongs to the ten largest clones.

This clonotype was counted at least ten times. Its antigen remains unidentified. No base qualities exist here, and no much larger clone lies one base off it. In the paper's terms, the time point label means: newly diagnosed GD, antithyroid drugs for less than 3 months. For both TCR sequencing and RNA sequencing, RNA was extracted from PBMCs using TRIzol. Graves' disease was diagnosed according to American Thyroid Association guidelines. Patients were recruited from an endocrinology department in Xi'an, China. Each patient gave roughly 8.4 milliliters of peripheral blood, collected in an EDTA anticoagulant tube. Ficoll Paque Plus density gradient separation was used to isolate PBMCs, and no further T cell sorting was performed. An Agilent 2100 Bioanalyzer and agarose gel were used to check RNA quality, and a NanoDrop 2000 was used to measure RNA concentration. The sample also formed part of further work on T cells in Graves' hyperthyroidism and ophthalmopathy. The second study also describes: Stable Graves' hyperthyroidism was defined as the absence of progression to ophthalmopathy over 18 months of follow-up. Hyperthyroidism patients were aged 18 to 65 years and newly diagnosed, with disease duration of less than 2 months. Patients with uncontrolled infections, other autoimmune diseases, pregnancy or lactation were excluded. Diagnoses were established on the basis of clinical symptoms, serum thyroxine and TRAb, thyroid ultrasound, and orbital computed tomography. The first round of RT-PCR for the TCR CDR3 was performed with the HTBI primer set and the Qiagen OneStep RT-PCR kit. Most expanded thyroid clonotypes (frequency above 0.001) were also detected in blood, a finding suggesting that blood repertoires may reflect thyroid immune responses. A 13 V-J signature model separated ophthalmopathy from stable hyperthyroidism, with approximately 86% sensitivity and 81.08% specificity in cross-validation and 80%/75% in testing. In validation, progression to ophthalmopathy was predicted by the model with almost 71% sensitivity and under 85% specificity, a median of about 6 months before onset. A discovery cohort of roughly 96 patients, 43 with Graves' ophthalmopathy and 57 with stable Graves' hyperthyroidism, was used to find distinguishing TCR V-J signatures. Prospective prediction of ophthalmopathy was tested in an independent validation cohort consisting of fewer than 20 hyperthyroidism patients and 15 or so patients who later progressed to ophthalmopathy. The roughly 90 discovery patients were divided at random into training and test sets in a 7:3 ratio. Thyroid tissue and blood T-cell repertoires from six Graves' hyperthyroidism patients were also compared in the study. Following sampling, methimazole starting at 30 mg daily was given to hyperthyroidism patients, and high-dose intravenous methylprednisolone was given to ophthalmopathy patients. A second multiplex PCR round built the libraries, followed by size selection and purification. Sequencing of the libraries was done on an Illumina HiSeq2000 using paired-end 100 bp reads. Raw data were processed with SOAPnuke, discarding reads with adapters, uncalled bases, mean Phred below 15, or no exact constant-primer or identifier match. COPE v1.2.5 was used to merge the high-quality paired reads, and each unique nucleotide sequence was defined as a clonotype. Clonotypes were aligned to IMGT TRBV, TRBD and TRBJ reference segments using MiTCR v1.1. The analysis included only V-J combinations with a frequency above 0.0001, which together covered approximately 99% of the repertoires. A TCS score was defined as the ratio between F50 (clonal expansion) and ExV (chaos), using BLOSUM62-based TCRdist between CDR3 peptides within each V-J. Welch's t-statistics and random forest reduced fewer than 550 V-J features to fewer than 15, which were used in a naive Bayes classifier (R e1071). Sample size was not statistically predetermined, and blinding of investigators to group allocation was not performed. The paper describes TCR Vbeta CDR3 sequencing of 120 to 150 peripheral blood samples, made up of fewer than 50 ophthalmopathy patients, approximately 76 hyperthyroidism patients and around 17 progressor patients.

The sequencing here drew on peripheral blood mononuclear cells (PBMCs), taken at new diagnosis, from a patient treated with antithyroid drugs. The chain was built from TRBV18 and TRBJ2-5, and perhaps TRBD2 as D gene, on 6 matching bases. This receptor was taken from a young woman with Graves disease. Donor details come from another sample of the same person, matched by shared clones. CDR3 protein: CASSFEGGRETQYF. Here is the DNA: TGTGCCAGCTCATTTGAGGGAGGCCGAGAGACCCAGTACTTC.